This T cell receptor (beta chain) was observed in a study of blood T cell repertoires in COVID-19. Study in general: Sites across the United States, Italy and Spain contributed samples from acute and convalescent COVID-19. PBMCs, B-cell-depleted T cells, or T cells were the source of the cDNA or gDNA that made up the material.

Authors' analysis steps: Researchers report that nucleated cell counts were estimated from reference gene primer amplification. Assay: immunoSEQ multiplex PCR; the TCRdb copy retains only in-frame clones and omits some. V and J calls and clone size are copied from that table; D and trimming were computed from the DNA. The table lists about 230,000 clones, around 83% of them singletons, with approximately 2% in the top ten. Deletions cut 4 bases from V and 8 bases from J, with 16 bases between. This CDR3 has 14 residues. Looked up from germline, CDR1 is LGHDT and CDR2 is YNNKEL (reference sequence). The rearrangement uses TRBV3-1 (or the pseudogene TRBV3-2) and TRBJ2-3; no clear D. The specimen sequenced was peripheral blood. This clonotype originated in a man aged 35 to 55 who had recovered from COVID-19. The CDR3 nucleotides are TGTGCCAGCAGCCCATTGAGGTCCGTGGCTACGCAGTATTTT. As protein: CASSPLRSVATQYF.